This T cell receptor (beta chain) was obtained from a study of T-cell reconstitution after alpha-beta-depleted transplantation in children. The V end lost 2 bases, the J end lost 5 bases, and 7 bases lay between the germline ends. The V gene's germline CDR1 is ENHRY and CDR2 SYGVKD. This CDR3 is 12 amino acids long. The sample holds many counts of this clonotype. During its preparation, the TCRbeta library received unique molecular identifiers. TCRdb passed the PCR reads through MiXCR, listing each CDR3 protein once. The data show 200,000 to 250,000 distinct CDR3 sequences, about a tenth seen once. V is TRBV10-3 and J is TRBJ2-7; D is ambiguous. This TCR was recovered from a human donor who donated a stem cell graft to a child with acute lymphoblastic leukemia. The specimen was PBMCs from the stem cell graft donor, collected from the stem cell graft. The CDR3 protein is CAISEGVDEQYF. CDR3 coding DNA: TGTGCCATCAGTGAGGGGGTCGACGAGCAGTACTTC.